This T cell receptor beta chain came from a study of regulatory T cells in long-lasting Graves disease. Across the study: Over-5-year antithyroid drug use with positive TSH receptor antibodies defined persistent Graves' disease in the study.

Assembly of TCR beta libraries relied on iRepertoire HTBI primers together with Arm-PCR of CDR3 regions. MiXCR was run by TCRdb on the multiplex PCR reads, yielding one entry per CDR3 protein. The sample has a few hundred thousand distinct CDR3 sequences, roughly 21% seen once. The V end was cut by 5 bases, the J end by 8 bases, with 13 bases between. CDR3 length: 14 amino acids. This clonotype was found many times. Its antigen is unidentified. Time point specified: persistent/refractory GD, antithyroid drugs over 5 years with positive TRAb. PBMC RNA was the source of the TCR library. General study points: Patients with persistent disease showed a bias toward TRBV28, TRBJ1-2 and TRBJ2-5. Sample size was small, which may have lowered accuracy. Persistent patients shared more public clonotypes (fewer than 3,000) than newly diagnosed patients (about 1,000).

The source of this sequence is a female donor with Graves disease. This specimen consisted of peripheral blood mononuclear cells (PBMCs), obtained when the disease was refractory, from a patient treated with antithyroid drugs. V gene TRBV12-3 or TRBV12-4 combines with J gene TRBJ1-6; D possibly corresponds to TRBD1 (6 bases). The CDR3 is CASSPDRTHSPLHF. CDR3 nucleotides: TGTGCCAGCAGTCCCGACAGGACCCATTCACCCCTCCACTTT.